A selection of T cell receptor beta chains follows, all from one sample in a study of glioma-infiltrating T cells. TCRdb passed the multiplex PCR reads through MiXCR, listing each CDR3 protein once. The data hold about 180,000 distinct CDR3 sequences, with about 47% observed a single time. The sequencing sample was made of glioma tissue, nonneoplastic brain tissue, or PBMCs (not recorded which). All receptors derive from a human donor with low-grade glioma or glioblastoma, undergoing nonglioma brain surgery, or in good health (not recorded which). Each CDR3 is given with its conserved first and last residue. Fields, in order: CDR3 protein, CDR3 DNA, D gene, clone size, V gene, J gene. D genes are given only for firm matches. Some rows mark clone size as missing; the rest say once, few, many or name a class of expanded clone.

CDR3: CAIREAPQETQYF; DNA: TGTGCCATCAGGGAGGCGCCCCAAGAGACCCAGTACTTC; D: .; size: .; V: TRBV10-3; J: TRBJ2-5
CDR3: CASSKLVTNQPQHF; DNA: TGTGCCAGCAGCAAACTGGTCACTAATCAGCCCCAGCATTTT; D: .; size: many; V: TRBV2; J: TRBJ1-5
CDR3: CASSFVQGRERYQETQYF; DNA: TGTGCCAGCAGTTTCGTTCAAGGGAGGGAGCGGTACCAAGAGACCCAGTACTTC; D: TRBD2; size: .; V: TRBV28; J: TRBJ2-5
CDR3: CSAVWGGDTQYF; DNA: TGCAGTGCCGTCTGGGGGGGCGATACGCAGTATTTT; D: .; size: many; V: TRBV20-1; J: TRBJ2-3
CDR3: CASSPGQGGNEQFF; DNA: TGTGCCAGCAGCCCCGGACAGGGCGGCAATGAGCAGTTCTTC; D: TRBD1; size: few; V: TRBV7-9; J: TRBJ2-1
CDR3: CSVIRSSYNEQFF; DNA: TGCAGCGTTATTAGGAGCTCCTACAATGAGCAGTTCTTC; D: .; size: .; V: TRBV29-1; J: TRBJ2-1
CDR3: CASSEARGGGEYF; DNA: TGTGCCAGCAGTGAAGCGCGCGGCGGAGGGGAGTATTTT; D: .; size: .; V: TRBV2; J: TRBJ2-3
CDR3: CSARPGGNGYTF; DNA: TGCAGTGCTAGACCAGGGGGGAATGGCTACACCTTC; D: TRBD1; size: many; V: TRBV20-1; J: TRBJ1-2
CDR3: CATSPGDPQGSSYF; DNA: TGTGCCACCAGCCCGGGGGATCCCCAGGGATCAAGTTACTTC; D: .; size: few; V: TRBV15; J: TRBJ2-7
CDR3: CASSTLYGRTNEKLFF; DNA: TGTGCCAGCAGTACCTTATACGGCCGAACTAATGAAAAACTGTTTTTT; D: .; size: many; V: TRBV6-1; J: TRBJ1-4
CDR3: CATSDLRDRYDEQFF; DNA: TGTGCCACCAGTGACCTCCGGGACAGGTATGATGAGCAGTTCTTC; D: TRBD1; size: many; V: TRBV24-1; J: TRBJ2-1
CDR3: CASSLAGQYGYTF; DNA: TGCGCCAGCAGCTTGGCCGGACAGTATGGCTACACCTTC; D: .; size: .; V: TRBV5-1; J: TRBJ1-2
CDR3: CASSSPDRGREGNEKLFF; DNA: TGTGCCAGCAGTTCTCCGGACAGGGGGCGCGAGGGTAATGAAAAACTGTTTTTT; D: TRBD1; size: many; V: TRBV28; J: TRBJ1-4
CDR3: CASSLTGFTDEQYF; DNA: TGTGCCAGCAGTTTAACAGGCTTTACGGACGAGCAGTACTTC; D: .; size: many; V: TRBV28; J: TRBJ2-7
CDR3: CSVPQTGVHADTQYF; DNA: TGCAGCGTACCTCAGACAGGTGTGCATGCAGATACGCAGTATTTT; D: .; size: .; V: TRBV29-1; J: TRBJ2-3
CDR3: CASSSPGSSYNEQFF; DNA: TGTGCCAGCAGTTCTCCAGGGTCGTCCTACAATGAGCAGTTCTTC; D: .; size: many; V: TRBV6-1; J: TRBJ2-1
CDR3: CASTLRVIDSNQPQDF; DNA: TGTGCCAGCACACTCCGGGTCATCGACAGCAATCAGCCCCAGGATTTT; D: .; size: .; V: TRBV28; J: TRBJ1-5
CDR3: CASSQPLVGTGELFF; DNA: TGCGCCAGCAGCCAACCACTAGTTGGCACCGGGGAGCTGTTTTTT; D: .; size: once; V: TRBV4-1; J: TRBJ2-2
CDR3: CASSLYRGSGTEAFF; DNA: TGTGCCAGCAGTCTCTACAGGGGTTCCGGCACTGAAGCTTTCTTT; D: TRBD1; size: many; V: TRBV27; J: TRBJ1-1
CDR3: CASRPLAGTGGEQYF; DNA: TGCGCCAGCAGACCTCTAGCGGGGACTGGCGGCGAGCAGTACTTC; D: TRBD2; size: .; V: TRBV5-1; J: TRBJ2-7
CDR3: CASSPPISLAGEQFF; DNA: TGTGCCAGCAGTCCTCCCATCTCCTTGGCGGGTGAGCAGTTCTTC; D: .; size: many; V: TRBV28; J: TRBJ2-1
CDR3: CASSPSTGENTEAFF; DNA: TGTGCCAGCAGCCCATCGACAGGGGAGAACACTGAAGCTTTCTTT; D: TRBD1; size: many; V: TRBV4-2; J: TRBJ1-1
CDR3: CSARAVANEQYF; DNA: TGCAGTGCCCGGGCGGTGGCCAACGAGCAGTACTTC; D: .; size: many; V: TRBV20-1; J: TRBJ2-7
CDR3: CASGKNQPQHF; DNA: TGTGCTAGTGGTAAAAATCAGCCCCAGCATTTT; D: .; size: few; V: TRBV12-5; J: TRBJ1-5
CDR3: CASSEGLFGGYEQFF; DNA: TGTGCCAGCAGTGAAGGCCTGTTCGGTGGCTACGAGCAGTTCTTC; D: .; size: .; V: TRBV2; J: TRBJ2-1
CDR3: CASSPTTSWRETQYF; DNA: TGTGCCAGCAGCCCCACCACTAGCTGGAGAGAGACCCAGTACTTC; D: .; size: .; V: TRBV3-1; J: TRBJ2-5
CDR3: CASGNREGVEQFF; DNA: TGTGCCAGCGGAAACCGGGAGGGCGTTGAGCAGTTCTTC; D: TRBD2; size: few; V: TRBV12-3/TRBV12-4; J: TRBJ2-1
CDR3: CSATGVKAGLTDTQYF; DNA: TGCAGTGCTACAGGGGTAAAGGCGGGACTTACAGATACGCAGTATTTT; D: .; size: .; V: TRBV20-1; J: TRBJ2-3
CDR3: CASSLTTGADEQYF; DNA: TGTGCCAGCAGCTTAACAACAGGGGCCGACGAGCAGTACTTC; D: TRBD1; size: .; V: TRBV7-2; J: TRBJ2-7
CDR3: CASSQEGARTTRNEQFF; DNA: TGTGCCAGCAGCCAAGAAGGGGCTAGGACGACACGCAATGAGCAGTTCTTC; D: .; size: .; V: TRBV14; J: TRBJ2-1
CDR3: CASSKLAGDYNEQFF; DNA: TGTGCCAGTAGCAAACTAGCGGGAGATTACAATGAGCAGTTCTTC; D: TRBD2; size: once; V: TRBV19; J: TRBJ2-1
CDR3: CSAKYAGGGEQFF; DNA: TGCAGTGCTAAGTATGCAGGGGGAGGCGAGCAGTTCTTC; D: .; size: many; V: TRBV20-1; J: TRBJ2-1
CDR3: CSVAPGLGRDGELFF; DNA: TGCAGCGTTGCCCCCGGACTAGGGCGAGACGGGGAGCTGTTTTTT; D: TRBD2; size: .; V: TRBV29-1; J: TRBJ2-2
CDR3: CASSRNLGNSEAFF; DNA: TGTGCCAGCAGCCGGAATCTCGGCAACTCTGAAGCTTTCTTT; D: .; size: once; V: TRBV27; J: TRBJ1-1
CDR3: CARSAIGGYTF; DNA: TGTGCCAGGAGTGCGATAGGTGGCTACACCTTC; D: .; size: once; V: TRBV2; J: TRBJ1-2
CDR3: CSARVALGYNEQFF; DNA: TGCAGTGCTAGAGTGGCCCTTGGCTACAATGAGCAGTTCTTC; D: .; size: many; V: TRBV20-1; J: TRBJ2-1
CDR3: CASSQGTTNEQFF; DNA: TGCGCCAGCAGCCAAGGGACTACCAATGAGCAGTTCTTC; D: .; size: few; V: TRBV4-1; J: TRBJ2-1
CDR3: CASSLGGPSGNNEQFF; DNA: TGTGCCAGCAGTTTAGGTGGCCCTAGCGGGAATAATGAGCAGTTCTTC; D: TRBD2; size: .; V: TRBV28; J: TRBJ2-1
CDR3: CASSYLTGGETQYF; DNA: TGTGCCAGCAGTTACCTGACAGGGGGAGAGACCCAGTACTTC; D: TRBD1; size: many; V: TRBV6-6; J: TRBJ2-5
CDR3: CASSDRTPGQGTPSYEQYF; DNA: TGTGCCAGCAGTGACCGAACACCGGGACAGGGAACCCCCTCCTACGAGCAGTACTTC; D: TRBD1; size: .; V: TRBV2; J: TRBJ2-7
CDR3: CATSRPTVYGYTF; DNA: TGTGCCACCAGCAGACCGACAGTCTATGGCTACACCTTC; D: .; size: many; V: TRBV15; J: TRBJ1-2
CDR3: CASSLNSKETQYF; DNA: TGTGCCAGCAGTTTAAACAGTAAAGAGACCCAGTACTTC; D: .; size: .; V: TRBV12-3/TRBV12-4; J: TRBJ2-5
CDR3: CASKPLLTDTQYF; DNA: TGTGCCAGCAAACCGCTATTAACAGATACGCAGTATTTT; D: .; size: many; V: TRBV2; J: TRBJ2-3
CDR3: CSVGRLGSSYEQYF; DNA: TGCAGCGTTGGGCGTTTGGGGAGTTCCTACGAGCAGTACTTC; D: .; size: few; V: TRBV29-1; J: TRBJ2-7
CDR3: CASSQDRVGRNYGYTF; DNA: TGTGCCAGCAGCCAAGATCGGGTGGGGCGGAACTATGGCTACACCTTC; D: .; size: .; V: TRBV3-1; J: TRBJ1-2
CDR3: CASSLRLAGYEQYF; DNA: TGTGCCAGCAGTTTACGATTAGCTGGCTACGAGCAGTACTTC; D: .; size: many; V: TRBV27; J: TRBJ2-7
CDR3: CASLDRGRTGELFF; DNA: TGTGCCAGCCTAGACAGGGGACGCACCGGGGAGCTGTTTTTT; D: TRBD1; size: few; V: TRBV6-1; J: TRBJ2-2